Below, 23 T cell receptor beta chains from the same sample are listed, as sequenced in a study of T cell changes during pregnancy in multiple sclerosis (dated by TCRdb to about 2019). Libraries came from the immunoSEQ multiplex PCR assay. As stored in TCRdb, this immuneACCESS dataset retains in-frame rearrangements with V and J assigned. A fraction of the clones does not appear; measured against another copy, unresolved V genes explain less than half of the discrepancy, and the remainder lacks a known reason. The sample table contains 35,000 to 50,000 clones; only one count was recorded for approximately 91% of them. Of the sample, approximately 1.4% falls within the top ten clones. Sample: PBMCs (not recorded whether the cells were cultured). These receptors were obtained from a female donor with multiple sclerosis, enrolled in a pregnancy study.

The chain uses TRBV6-6 and TRBJ1-5, with D uncertain. V was cut by 2 bases and J by 4 bases, with 9 bases left in between. This CDR3 has 14 residues. The germline gives CDR1 MNHNY, CDR2 SVGAGI (reference sequence). CDR3 protein: CASSYGDRNQPQHF. For the CDR3, the DNA is TGTGCCAGCAGTTACGGGGATAGGAATCAGCCCCAGCATTTT.

The chain joins TRBV4-1 to TRBJ2-1; the match to TRBD2 covers 9 bases. CDR3 length: 17 residues. The junction had 8 bases not matched to a gene; V was cut back by 4 bases and J by 1 base. Germline CDR1 reads MGHRA; CDR2 reads YSYEKL. The CDR3 here is CASSPTPSGDSYNEQFF. The CDR3 DNA reads TGCGCCAGCAGCCCGACCCCTAGCGGGGATTCCTACAATGAGCAGTTCTTC.

The chain couples TRBV7-9 to TRBJ1-5, with a weak D call TRBD1 (6 bases). The CDR3 is 13 residues long. Trimming left V 6 bases short and J 5 bases short, with 11 bases between. In germline, CDR1 is SEHNR, CDR2 FQNEAQ (reference sequence). Here the CDR3 DNA reads TGTGCCAGCAGGGACAGCGCAGATCAGCCCCAGCATTTT. Its translation is CASRDSADQPQHF.

This chain uses TRBV28 with TRBJ1-2; TRBD1 matches at 7 bases. The CDR3 runs 14 residues. J lost 5 bases, V lost 7 bases, and 10 bases had no gene match. Germline CDR1 reads MDHEN; CDR2 reads SYDVKM. CDR3 residues: CASTFPGQLYGYTF. The DNA of the CDR3 is TGTGCCAGCACCTTCCCGGGACAGTTGTATGGCTACACCTTC.

This sequence joins TRBV4-3 and TRBJ2-3; D remains unclear. Germline loops: CDR1 LGHNA, CDR2 YSLEER. The CDR3 has 16 residues. V shed 0 bases and J shed 0 bases, with 10 bases lying between them. CDR3 in amino acids: CASSQDWASSTDTQYF. The CDR3 coding sequence is TGCGCCAGCAGCCAAGATTGGGCGTCTAGCACAGATACGCAGTATTTT.

The chain links TRBV7-9 to TRBJ2-5; possibly TRBD1 for D (6 bases). The CDR3 has 16 residues. With 5 bases removed from V and 3 bases from J, the gap between germline ends came to 19 bases. Looked up from germline, CDR1 is SEHNR and CDR2 is FQNEAQ (reference sequence). CDR3 nucleotides: TGTGCCAGCAGCGCCCTAAAGGGGGAAGGGAAAGAGACCCAGTACTTC. This codes for CASSALKGEGKETQYF.

The chain has TRBV18 and TRBJ2-1; 7 bases are shared with TRBD2. Germline assignment: CDR1 KGHSH and CDR2 LQKENI. The CDR3 has 13 amino acids. V gave up 4 bases and J gave up 5 bases; unmatched junction bases: 2. For the CDR3, the DNA is TGTGCCAGCTCACGTGGGAGGGACAATGAGCAGTTCTTC. Amino acids: CASSRGRDNEQFF.

The chain couples TRBV4-2 to TRBJ1-2, with no clear D. V lost 0 bases to trimming and J lost 4 bases, with 12 bases between them. CDR1 LGHNA and CDR2 YNFKEQ come from the germline V gene. The CDR3 has 15 amino acids. CDR3 DNA sequence: TGTGCCAGCAGCCAAGATTTAGGGCAGTCCTATGGCTACACCTTC. Translating gives CASSQDLGQSYGYTF.

The rearrangement joins TRBV6-6 to TRBJ2-1; 11 bases align to TRBD1. The germline V gene encodes CDR1 MNHNY and CDR2 SVGAGI (reference sequence). The junction had 7 bases not matched to a gene; V was cut back by 8 bases and J by 4 bases. The CDR3 contains 15 residues. CDR3: CASREDRGPYNEQFF. The CDR3, as DNA: TGTGCCAGCCGTGAGGACAGGGGGCCTTACAATGAGCAGTTCTTC.

The chain couples TRBV5-5 to TRBJ2-7; TRBD1 might be the D (5 bases). Trimming pared 2 bases from V and 5 bases from J, leaving 14 bases between. Germline CDR1 is SGHKS and CDR2 is YYEKEE (reference sequence). This CDR3 has 14 amino acids. CDR3 in DNA: TGTGCCAGCAGCTTTAGGGCAGGGATCCACGAGCAGTACTTC. Its translation is CASSFRAGIHEQYF.

Only one count was recorded for this clone. The J gene is TRBJ1-2, the V gene TRBV18, with TRBD1 matching 7 bases. Trimming cost V 0 bases and J 4 bases; bases outside gene matches: 2. CDR3 length: 14 residues. CDR1 and CDR2 (germline): KGHSH, LQKENI. The CDR3 sequence: CASSPPGQSYGYTF. DNA of the CDR3: TGTGCCAGCTCACCACCGGGACAGTCCTATGGCTACACCTTC.

The CDR3 loop reads CASSVSWGDSPLHF. DNA for the CDR3: TGTGCCAGCAGCGTGAGCTGGGGGGATTCACCCCTCCACTTT. The chain is built from TRBV9 and TRBJ1-6; possible D gene TRBD1, 5 bases. This CDR3 comprises 14 residues. Germline V gene data show CDR1 as SGDLS and CDR2 as YYNGEE. The V gene lost 2 bases and the J gene lost 8 bases, with 11 bases spanning the gap.

This rearrangement joins TRBV6-6 to TRBJ2-5; TRBD1 matches 8 bases. This CDR3 is 13 amino acids long. CDR1 is MNHNY, CDR2 SVGAGI, per germline (reference sequence). V shed 5 bases and J 5 bases; nucleotides not matched to a gene: 4. For the CDR3, the DNA is TGTGCCAGCAGTCCAGGGGGCGTGGAGACCCAGTACTTC. It specifies CASSPGGVETQYF.

This clone appeared once. J is TRBJ2-5 and V is TRBV5-4, with D possibly matching TRBD1 (6 bases). Germline values: CDR1 SGHNT, CDR2 YYREEE (reference sequence). Trimming shortened V by 4 bases and J by 5 bases, and 21 bases separated the two germline ends. The CDR3 covers 16 residues. In nucleotides, the CDR3 is TGTGCCAGCAGCCCTACGATTAAACAGGGAAGGGAGACCCAGTACTTC. It is translated as CASSPTIKQGRETQYF.

V and J are TRBV5-1 and TRBJ2-3, with unresolved D. There are 16 residues in the CDR3. Germline V gene sequence: CDR1 SGHRS, CDR2 YFSETQ. V was trimmed by 3 bases and J by 2 bases, leaving 16 bases between them. CDR3 DNA sequence: TGCGCCAGCAGCTCCCGGACCTTTAGGGACACAGATACGCAGTATTTT. Translation: CASSSRTFRDTDTQYF.

V is TRBV7-2 and J is TRBJ2-1, with TRBD2 identical over 11 bases. V shed 7 bases, J shed 3 bases, and the junction held 5 bases outside the gene matches. CDR1 and CDR2 from the germline V gene are SGHTA and FQGNSA. This CDR3 is 15 amino acids long. The DNA of the CDR3 is TGTGCCAGCACCCCCGGGACTAGCGGCTACAATGAGCAGTTCTTC. Translation gives CASTPGTSGYNEQFF.

V is TRBV30 and J is TRBJ1-2; 7 nucleotides align to TRBD1. The ends lost 4 bases at V and 2 bases at J; junction bases unmatched: 10. CDR1 and CDR2 from the germline V gene are GTSNPN and SVGIG (reference sequence). The CDR3 covers 15 residues. CDR3 residues: CAWTVTGTVNYGYTF. The CDR3 DNA sequence: TGTGCCTGGACCGTGACCGGGACAGTCAACTATGGCTACACCTTC.

V is TRBV2 and J is TRBJ2-2, with 10 positions matching TRBD2. The CDR3 is made up of 15 amino acids. Germline V gene lookup returns CDR1 SNHLY and CDR2 FYNNEI. The V segment lost 6 bases and the J segment 0 bases; nucleotides outside the gene matches: 1. CDR3 sequence (DNA): TGTGCCAGCAGGGGGACTAGCGCGAACACCGGGGAGCTGTTTTTT. This translates into CASRGTSANTGELFF.

This chain joins TRBV5-1 and TRBJ2-7; 9 bases fit TRBD2. The CDR3 contains 15 residues. Germline CDR1 reads SGHRS; CDR2 reads YFSETQ. V shed 4 bases and J 5 bases; nucleotides not matched to a gene: 10. CDR3 bases: TGCGCCAGCAGCCGGAGCGGGGGGAAAGGCAACGAGCAGTACTTC. This translates into CASSRSGGKGNEQYF. Supplemented by reference TRBV5-1 and TRBJ2-7, the full variable domain reads KAGVTQTPRYLIKTRGQQVTLSCSPISGHRSVSWYQQTPGQGLQFLFEYFSETQRNKGNFPGRFSGRQFSNSRSEMNVSTLELGDSALYLCASSRSGGKGNEQYFGPGTRLTVT.

The chain carries TRBV7-9 and TRBJ1-4; TRBD1 agrees at 7 bases. The CDR3 is 16 residues long. Looked up from germline, CDR1 is SEHNR and CDR2 is FQNEAQ (reference sequence). V trimming: 5 bases; J trimming: 1 base; junction bases outside the gene matches: 7. For the CDR3, the DNA is TGTGCCAGCAGCCTAAGGGACAGACTAACTAATGAAAAACTGTTTTTT. It is translated as CASSLRDRLTNEKLFF. Using reference TRBV7-9 and TRBJ1-4 for the parts outside the CDR3, the full variable domain is DTGVSQNPRHKITKRGQNVTFRCDPISEHNRLYWYRQTLGQGPEFLTYFQNEAQLEKSRLLSDRFSAERPKGSFSTLEIQRTEQGDSAMYLCASSLRDRLTNEKLFFGSGTQLSVL.

CDR3 region: CASSETRQGINTEAFF. The CDR3 DNA follows: TGTGCCAGCAGTGAAACTAGACAGGGAATAAACACTGAAGCTTTCTTT. The chain joins TRBV6-1 to TRBJ1-1; TRBD1 matches at 7 bases. The CDR3 is made up of 16 amino acids. J was trimmed by 2 bases and V by 2 bases; bases with no gene match: 8. Germline CDR1 MNHNS, CDR2 SASEGT.

This clone was seen once. This chain joins TRBV6-5 and TRBJ1-2, with D perhaps matching TRBD1 (6 bases). The CDR3 extends over 14 amino acids. CDR1 is MNHEY, CDR2 SVGAGI, per germline. V was trimmed by 5 bases and J by 8 bases, leaving 18 bases between them. The CDR3 here is CASSPSAGERGYTF. The CDR3 DNA follows: TGTGCCAGCAGTCCAAGCGCAGGGGAGAGAGGCTACACCTTC.

This chain connects TRBV4-1 to TRBJ2-2, with D tentatively TRBD1 (5 bases). The CDR3 loop spans 15 amino acids. The V end was cut by 1 base, the J end by 3 bases, with 9 bases between. Germline V lookup: CDR1 MGHRA, CDR2 YSYEKL. Here the CDR3 DNA reads TGCGCCAGCAGCCAAGCAGGGATGTACACCGGGGAGCTGTTTTTT. Its protein product is CASSQAGMYTGELFF.